One T cell receptor beta chain is described in this entry. Sorted-subset replicate PCR reactions were performed with around 200 ng DNA, corresponding to 30,000 to 35,000 T cell genomes. Sequenced by immunoSEQ multiplex PCR; TCRdb stores in-frame clones only, minus some. This sample has some 2.3 million clones, with over 85% found just once. Trimming left V 8 bases short and J 6 bases short, with 20 bases between. The CDR3 length is 14 residues. CDR1 is MDHEN and CDR2 is SYDVKM in the germline V gene. This sample was included in a study of shared clonotypes between healthy human individuals. Study details: With ages of 18 to 49, the donors were a couple of women and three men.

The receptor was isolated from a man between 18 and 29 years old in good health. Some clones in this sample may be carry-over from other donors' samples. The sample taken for sequencing was naive CD4+ T cells from PBMCs. Subset described: CD45RA+ positively selected. J is TRBJ2-7 and V is TRBV28; no clear D gene. CDR3 loop: CASSPRSILGEQYF. The CDR3, as DNA: TGTGCCAGCTCCCCTCGAAGTATCTTAGGCGAGCAGTACTTC. The whole variable domain, remainder taken from reference TRBV28 and TRBJ2-7, is DVKVTQSSRYLVKRTGEKVFLECVQDMDHENMFWYRQDPGLGLRLIYFSYDVKMKEKGDIPEGYSVSREKKERFSLILESASTNQTSMYLCASSPRSILGEQYFGPGTRLTVT.